These T cell receptor beta chains were read from a single sample in a study of blood T cell repertoires in COVID-19. Repertoires were generated with immunoSEQ multiplex PCR, while TCRdb's copy carries only in-frame clones and drops some. The sample consists of roughly 130,000 clones, over 80% of them appearing once. Sequenced input: peripheral blood. Source of these receptors: a man aged 65-85 years with acute or convalescent COVID-19. The CDR3 runs from the conserved cysteine through the conserved F or W. Each record gives: D gene, V gene, J gene, clone size, CDR3 protein, CDR3 DNA. A D gene is named only where the DNA matches it firmly. Where a row states a size, it is once, few, many or the class of an expanded clone; other rows omit it.

>-|TRBV6-6|TRBJ2-3|-
CAGGGSTDTQYF
TGTGCCGGGGGCGGGAGCACAGATACGCAGTATTTT
>-|TRBV7-9|TRBJ1-1|once
CASSFTALRNTEAFF
TGTGCCAGCAGCTTCACCGCACTTCGGAACACTGAAGCTTTCTTT
>-|TRBV4-1|TRBJ1-4|-
CASSHQDSLNEKLFF
TGCGCCAGCAGCCACCAGGACAGTTTAAATGAAAAACTGTTTTTT
>-|TRBV6-5|TRBJ2-1|once
CASLRPQGIDEQFF
TGTGCCAGCCTCAGACCTCAGGGTATCGATGAGCAGTTCTTC
>-|TRBV10-3|TRBJ2-7|-
CATGQYYEQYF
TGTGCCACCGGACAGTACTACGAGCAGTACTTC
>-|TRBV19|TRBJ1-1|-
CASSSVTGQTEAFF
TGTGCCAGTAGTTCGGTGACCGGACAGACTGAAGCTTTCTTT
>TRBD1|TRBV5-5|TRBJ2-5|-
CASSGGTGGMKTQYF
TGTGCCAGCAGCGGGGGGACAGGGGGCATGAAGACCCAGTACTTC
>-|TRBV5-1|TRBJ2-2|few
CASPFVAANTGELFF
TGCGCCAGCCCCTTTGTGGCAGCGAACACCGGGGAGCTGTTTTTT
>-|TRBV2|TRBJ2-5|-
CASSEDGGRRQETQYF
TGTGCCAGCAGTGAGGACGGGGGAAGAAGACAAGAGACCCAGTACTTC
>-|TRBV3-1/TRBV3-2|TRBJ1-5|-
CASSQMRAQPQHF
TGTGCCAGCAGCCAAATGAGGGCTCAGCCCCAGCATTTT
>-|TRBV20-1|TRBJ1-2|-
CSASEGMGRYGYTF
TGCAGTGCTAGTGAGGGAATGGGGAGGTATGGCTACACCTTC
>TRBD2|TRBV4-2|TRBJ2-7|-
CASSPSGGLSYEQYF
TGTGCCAGCAGTCCATCGGGGGGGCTCTCCTACGAGCAGTACTTC
>-|TRBV7-8|TRBJ1-6|-
CASSPIGQRGSPLHF
TGTGCCAGCAGCCCAATCGGACAGCGAGGATCACCCCTCCACTTT
>-|TRBV27|TRBJ2-2|-
CASSPGRSTGELFF
TGTGCCAGCAGCCCCGGTCGGAGCACCGGGGAGCTGTTTTTT
>TRBD1|TRBV19|TRBJ1-5|-
CASRGTGYNQPQHF
TGTGCCAGTAGGGGGACAGGTTACAATCAGCCCCAGCATTTT
>TRBD1|TRBV3-1/TRBV3-2|TRBJ2-7|-
CASTAGGSSYEQYF
TGTGCCAGCACAGCAGGGGGCTCTTCCTACGAGCAGTACTTC
>TRBD2|TRBV20-1|TRBJ2-1|-
CSASGLADSYNEQFF
TGCAGTGCTAGTGGTCTAGCGGATTCCTACAATGAGCAGTTCTTC
>TRBD1|TRBV5-1|TRBJ1-1|once
CASSGTGSSHTEAFF
TGCGCCAGCAGCGGGACAGGGAGTTCTCACACTGAAGCTTTCTTT
>-|TRBV19|TRBJ1-5|-
CASSTRPSQNQPQHF
TGTGCCAGTAGTACCAGGCCCTCACAGAATCAGCCCCAGCATTTT
>-|TRBV7-2|TRBJ2-3|once
CASTLARGLPDTQYF
TGTGCCAGCACCTTAGCTAGGGGCCTTCCAGATACGCAGTATTTT
>-|TRBV7-9|TRBJ2-2|-
CASSSLTSANTGELFF
TGTGCCAGCAGCTCTTTGACATCAGCGAACACCGGGGAGCTGTTTTTT
>TRBD2|TRBV6-6|TRBJ2-7|-
CASSHLAGGTVEQYF
TGTGCCAGCAGCCACCTCGCGGGGGGGACTGTCGAGCAGTACTTC
>TRBD2|TRBV7-3|TRBJ2-1|-
CASSPTVTSGGVEQFF
TGTGCCAGCAGCCCCACCGTGACTAGCGGGGGGGTGGAGCAGTTCTTC
>TRBD2|TRBV9|TRBJ2-1|few
CASSVDGSGAVLQFF
TGTGCCAGCAGCGTAGATGGTAGCGGGGCGGTGTTACAGTTCTTC
>-|TRBV7-9|TRBJ2-5|-
CASSPSEETQYF
TGTGCCAGCAGCCCGTCTGAGGAGACCCAGTACTTC
>-|TRBV6-5|TRBJ1-1|-
CASLGQWGTEAFF
TGTGCCAGCCTAGGACAGTGGGGCACTGAAGCTTTCTTT
>-|TRBV28|TRBJ2-5|once
CASSPGGQKETQYF
TGTGCCAGCAGCCCCGGCGGACAGAAAGAGACCCAGTACTTC
>-|TRBV6-6|TRBJ1-2|once
CASSYAFGGSYGYTF
TGTGCCAGCAGTTACGCGTTCGGGGGATCCTATGGCTACACCTTC
>-|TRBV28|TRBJ1-3|few
CASSIGNTIYF
TGTGCCAGCAGTATAGGAAACACCATATATTTT
>-|TRBV4-1|TRBJ2-7|-
CASSQDIYYGYEQYF
TGCGCCAGCAGCCAAGATATATACTACGGGTACGAGCAGTACTTC
>-|TRBV11-2|TRBJ2-5|once
CASSLVGVLGRETQYF
TGTGCCAGCAGCTTAGTCGGGGTCTTGGGGAGGGAGACCCAGTACTTC
>-|TRBV10-3|TRBJ1-5|-
CAISDLDRNQPQHF
TGTGCCATCAGTGATCTGGACAGAAATCAGCCCCAGCATTTT
>-|TRBV6-4|TRBJ2-2|-
CASKRRKVPRSNTGELFF
TGTGCCAGCAAGCGACGAAAGGTGCCACGTTCGAACACCGGGGAGCTGTTTTTT
>-|TRBV4-2|TRBJ1-3|few
CASSQDPAYSGNTIYF
TGTGCCAGCAGCCAAGACCCCGCCTACTCCGGAAACACCATATATTTT
>-|TRBV9|TRBJ1-2|-
CASSPRHGQDYGYTF
TGTGCCAGCAGCCCCAGACATGGTCAGGACTATGGCTACACCTTC
>-|TRBV24-1|TRBJ1-1|-
CATGSRAGLVRNTEAFF
TGTGCCACTGGCTCTAGGGCAGGGCTAGTTCGGAACACTGAAGCTTTCTTT